What follows are 7 T cell receptor beta chains derived from one specimen sequenced in a study of regulatory T cells in long-lasting Graves disease. The time point here: newly diagnosed GD, antithyroid drugs for less than 3 months. Generation of the TCR library employed RNA extracted from PBMCs. Sequencing libraries for TCR beta were prepared with iRepertoire HTBI primers and Arm-PCR of CDR3 regions. TCRdb called the multiplex PCR reads again in MiXCR, with one record for every CDR3 protein. Altogether about 350,000 distinct CDR3 sequences are present, roughly 17% being singletons, with the ten largest covering 20% to 25%. These data are also associated with another study on T cells in Graves' hyperthyroidism and ophthalmopathy.

Sequenced here: peripheral blood mononuclear cells (PBMCs), sampled at new diagnosis, from a patient treated with antithyroid drugs. The receptors stem from a woman younger than 35 with Graves disease.

This clonotype was counted ten times or more. This chain connects TRBV30 to TRBJ2-3, with 9 bases lining up with TRBD2. The CDR3 is 14 residues long. CDR1 and CDR2 (germline): GTSNPN, SVGIG (reference sequence). Unmatched junction bases numbered 3, after V lost 0 bases and J lost 5 bases. The CDR3 DNA reads TGTGCCTGGAGTGTAGGCGGGGGGGGAGATACGCAGTATTTT. Protein product: CAWSVGGGGDTQYF.

The sample holds a few counts of this clonotype. The gene calls are TRBV24-1 and TRBJ1-5, with D tentatively TRBD1 (5 bases). Germline CDR1 reads KGHDR; CDR2 reads SFDVKD. With 3 bases removed from V and 4 bases from J, the gap between germline ends came to 12 bases. This CDR3 is built from 15 residues. In DNA form, the CDR3 reads TGTGCCACCAGTGATCCGACAGCGCTGAATCAGCCCCAGCATTTT. Residues: CATSDPTALNQPQHF.

This clonotype came up many times. The chain carries TRBV10-2 and TRBJ1-2; 7 bases line up with TRBD1. This CDR3 has 14 residues. The junction had 5 bases not matched to a gene; V was cut back by 6 bases and J by 1 base. Germline loops: CDR1 WSHSY, CDR2 SAAADI. This CDR3 is CASSLGQFNYGYTF. For the CDR3, the DNA is TGCGCCAGCAGCTTGGGACAGTTTAACTATGGCTACACCTTC.

This clonotype has more than one count but fewer than ten. This chain joins TRBV12-3 or TRBV12-4 and TRBJ2-2, with 7 positions matching TRBD2. CDR3 length: 17 amino acids. Losses at the gene ends were 4 bases for V and 0 bases for J; bases not matched to a gene: 8. CDR3 DNA: TGTGCCAGCAGTTATCTGGCTAGCGGATCGAACACCGGGGAGCTGTTTTTT. Amino acid sequence: CASSYLASGSNTGELFF.

This clonotype appeared many times. The chain couples TRBV7-8 to TRBJ2-5, with 7 bases lining up with TRBD2. The CDR3 extends over 11 amino acids. Trimming removed 8 bases from V and 10 bases from J; junction bases left unmatched: 7. CDR1 and CDR2 (germline): SGHVS, FQNEAQ. Here the CDR3 reads CASVGGEGQYF. The CDR3 DNA follows: TGTGCCAGCGTGGGGGGGGAGGGCCAGTACTTC. Variable domain in full (rest from reference TRBV7-8 and TRBJ2-5): GAGVSQSPRYKVAKRGQDVALRCDPISGHVSLFWYQQALGQGPEFLTYFQNEAQLDKSGLPSDRFFAERPEGSVSTLKIQRTQQEDSAVYLCASVGGEGQYFGPGTRLLVL.

The chain recombines TRBV5-1 with TRBJ1-3; D ambiguous. The CDR3 length is 15 residues. The V end was cut by 4 bases, the J end by 0 bases, with 11 bases between. Looked up from germline, CDR1 is SGHRS and CDR2 is YFSETQ. In nucleotides, the CDR3 is TGCGCCAGCAGCGCGTGGGGAAGCTCTGGAAACACCATATATTTT. This codes for CASSAWGSSGNTIYF.

Many counts were recorded for this clonotype. The genes are TRBV11-2 and TRBJ2-2; the match to TRBD2 covers 7 bases. Per the germline V gene, CDR1 is SGHAT and CDR2 is FQNNGV. The V segment lost 4 bases and the J segment 1 base; nucleotides outside the gene matches: 3. The CDR3 runs 15 residues. The CDR3 region is CASSSLAVNTGELFF. The CDR3 nucleotides read TGTGCCAGCAGCTCCCTAGCGGTGAACACCGGGGAGCTGTTTTTT.